These 10 T cell receptor beta chains came from one sample sequenced in a study of T cells after yellow fever vaccination. A single record per CDR3 protein comes from TCRdb applying MiXCR to the 5' RACE reads. There are 20,000 to 25,000 distinct CDR3 sequences in the sample; less than 3.5% occur only once, and around 0.95% lies in the top ten. Specimen: PBMCs, either bulk or a sorted T-cell subset (CD4+, CD8+, memory, or dextramer-sorted; not recorded which), collected roughly 47 days after the first yellow fever vaccination. The source is a man aged 18-30 years who received the YFV17D yellow fever vaccine.

This clonotype was detected many times. V gene TRBV5-6 combines with J gene TRBJ1-2; D unresolved. The CDR3 spans 13 residues. Germline V gene lookup returns CDR1 SGHDT and CDR2 YYEEEE. The V and J ends lost 0 bases and 8 bases respectively, with 11 bases between them. The CDR3 nucleotides read TGTGCCAGCAGCTTGGGAGACGGAAACGGCTACACCTTC. It encodes CASSLGDGNGYTF. The full variable domain, completed using reference TRBV5-6 and TRBJ1-2, is DAGVTQSPTHLIKTRGQQVTLRCSPKSGHDTVSWYQQALGQGPQFIFQYYEEEERQRGNFPDRFSGHQFPNYSSELNVNALLLGDSALYLCASSLGDGNGYTFGSGTRLTVV.

This clonotype was observed at least ten times. This sequence joins TRBV6-5 and TRBJ1-1, with D hard to call. Germline CDR1 reads MNHEY; CDR2 reads SVGAGI. Trimming took off 4 bases at V and 1 base at J, with 10 bases between the two ends. The CDR3 spans 14 residues. This chain's CDR3 is CASSWTNQNTEAFF. CDR3 coding DNA: TGTGCCAGCAGTTGGACGAACCAGAACACTGAAGCTTTCTTT.

This clonotype was seen repeatedly, ten times or more. The chain joins TRBV5-1 to TRBJ2-3; D not certain. The CDR3 covers 14 residues. CDR1 and CDR2 from the germline V gene are SGHRS and YFSETQ. Trimming took 0 bases from V and 2 from J, leaving 7 bases between them. CDR3 region: CASSLAVFTDTQYF. The CDR3 DNA is TGCGCCAGCAGCTTGGCCGTATTCACAGATACGCAGTATTTT.

This clonotype was seen repeatedly, ten times or more. The chain recombines TRBV5-1 with TRBJ2-3; D is unresolved. Germline CDR1 is SGHRS and CDR2 is YFSETQ. V lost 5 bases and J 8 bases, leaving 24 bases between the germline ends. The CDR3 extends over 16 amino acids. The CDR3 here is CASSSPKASSSSTQYF. CDR3 coding DNA: TGCGCCAGCAGTTCTCCCAAAGCTAGTTCATCGTCTACGCAGTATTTT.

This clonotype has ten or more counts. The chain combines TRBV12-5 with TRBJ2-7; TRBD2 matches 11 bases. Trimming cost V 6 bases and J 1 base; bases outside gene matches: 5. Germline CDR1 and CDR2: LGHNT and FRNRAP. This CDR3 comprises 15 residues. The CDR3 spells CASGDRTSGSYEQYF. The CDR3 nucleotides read TGTGCTAGTGGCGATAGGACTAGCGGGTCCTACGAGCAGTACTTC.

This clonotype has only a few counts. The chain employs TRBV6-2 or TRBV6-3 and TRBJ2-5; 9 positions match TRBD1. The CDR3 length is 16 residues. V trimming: 0 bases; J trimming: 4 bases; junction bases outside the gene matches: 6. Germline CDR1 and CDR2: MNHEY and SVGEGT. The CDR3 DNA follows: TGTGCCAGCAGTTACTCTCCGGGACAGGGAATAGAGACCCAGTACTTC. Protein sequence: CASSYSPGQGIETQYF.

This clonotype was seen ten or more times. The V and J genes are TRBV18 and TRBJ1-5; D not certain. CDR1 is KGHSH and CDR2 is LQKENI in the germline V gene. The CDR3 has 14 residues. Trimming took 6 bases from V and 3 from J, leaving 12 bases between them. The CDR3 loop reads CASSTAGNNQPQHF. The CDR3 DNA reads as TGTGCCAGCTCCACTGCGGGGAACAATCAGCCCCAGCATTTT.

This clonotype was recorded at least ten times. The chain recombines TRBV12-1 with TRBJ2-7; the D call of TRBD1 is as the table states it, not checked on the DNA. TRBV12-1 counts as a pseudogene. The length of the CDR3 is 15 residues. The CDR3: CASSPLDRRNYEQYF. In DNA, the CDR3 is TGTGCCAGCAGCCCACTGGACAGGAGGAACTACGAGCAGTACTTC.

In its sample, this clonotype was seen many times. The chain couples TRBV12-3 or TRBV12-4 to TRBJ1-2, with D maybe TRBD1 (6 bases). The CDR3 consists of 12 residues. V was clipped by 2 bases and J by 7 bases, with 8 bases between them. In DNA, the CDR3 is TGTGCCAGCAGTTTATGGGGGGCTGGCTACACCTTC. This gives the protein CASSLWGAGYTF.

This clonotype was detected ten times or more. The chain is built from TRBV7-2 and TRBJ2-2; weak D call: TRBD1 (5 bases). There are 17 residues in the CDR3. The germline V gene has CDR1 SGHTA and CDR2 FQGNSA. The V end was cut by 1 base, the J end by 1 base, with 13 bases between. In nucleotides, the CDR3 is TGTGCCAGCAGCTTAGGCCTGGGGCCTAAGAACACCGGGGAGCTGTTTTTT. The encoded protein is CASSLGLGPKNTGELFF.